This T cell receptor beta chain stems from a study of shared clonotypes between healthy human individuals. Study observations and caveats: Tissues were not sampled, only blood, and their repertoires likely differ.

Per germline, CDR1 MDHEN and CDR2 SYDVKM. J was trimmed by 2 bases and V by 8 bases; bases with no gene match: 8. The CDR3 is 15 residues long. Details on this clone: Its antigen is unknown.

Method: immunoSEQ multiplex PCR; TCRdb's copy keeps in-frame clones and lacks some. The sample has nearly 2 million clones; roughly 94% are singletons. Naive CD8 isolation took CD45RO-negative cells positively selected for CCR7 and excluded terminally differentiated effector memory CD45RA+ cells. The chain uses TRBV28 and TRBJ1-5, with 8 bases matching TRBD1. The clonotype comes from a man younger than 35 in good health. Sequenced: naive CD8+ T cells sorted from blood. Here the CDR3 reads CASRTGGYGNQPQHF. The CDR3 nucleotides read TGTGCCAGCCGTACAGGGGGGTATGGCAATCAGCCCCAGCATTTT.